Presented here are 27 T cell receptor beta chains from one specimen sequenced in a study of identical twins. Via MiXCR, TCRdb re-called the 5' RACE reads, giving one row per CDR3 protein. This table has around 530,000 distinct CDR3 sequences, roughly 15% appearing once. A further study also used this sample, focusing on yellow fever vaccine responses in identical twins.

Source material: CD4+ T cells sorted from blood. Receptors originate from a woman aged 18-30 years in good health.

The chain employs TRBV20-1 and TRBJ2-3; D remains ambiguous. V was clipped by 0 bases and J by 4 bases, with 5 bases between them. The CDR3 is 12 residues long. CDR1 is DFQATT, CDR2 SNEGSKA, per germline (reference sequence). The CDR3 bases are TGCAGTGCTAGAGAATCGGCAGATACGCAGTATTTT. This encodes CSARESADTQYF.

This chain links TRBV27 with TRBJ2-2; 7 bases map to TRBD1. The CDR3 sequence is 19 residues long. V lost 8 bases, J lost 2 bases, and 20 bases stayed unmatched. CDR1 is MNHEY and CDR2 is SMNVEV in the germline V gene (reference sequence). The CDR3 loop reads CASADDEFWTGPNTGELFF. For the CDR3, the DNA is TGTGCCAGCGCCGATGATGAGTTTTGGACAGGCCCCAACACCGGGGAGCTGTTTTTT.

This clonotype was seen repeatedly, ten times or more. The gene calls are TRBV9 and TRBJ2-7; 12 bases align to TRBD2. V lost 0 bases and J lost 3; bases outside the gene matches: 4. Germline-derived CDR1 and CDR2 are SGDLS and YYNGEE. CDR3 size: 16 residues. In nucleotides, the CDR3 is TGTGCCAGCAGCGTAGGGACTAGCGGGGAATTCTACGAGCAGTACTTC. Translated, it gives CASSVGTSGEFYEQYF.

In its sample, this clonotype was seen a few times. The V call is TRBV25-1, the J call TRBJ2-5; D perhaps matches TRBD2 (5 bases). Germline-derived CDR1 and CDR2 are MGHDK and SYGVNS. This CDR3 is 15 amino acids long. Trimming stripped 3 bases from V and 1 base from J, with 12 bases between. CDR3: CASSDASAGQETQYF. The CDR3 DNA sequence: TGTGCCAGCAGTGACGCCTCGGCGGGCCAAGAGACCCAGTACTTC.

This clonotype was detected only once. The genes are TRBV5-1 and TRBJ2-5; 9 nucleotides match TRBD1. The J segment lost 2 bases and the V segment lost 0 bases, leaving 2 bases of the junction unmatched. The CDR3 consists of 15 residues. Per germline, CDR1 SGHRS and CDR2 YFSETQ. CDR3: CASSLVGQGQETQYF. Written as DNA, the CDR3 is TGCGCCAGCAGCTTGGTAGGACAGGGGCAAGAGACCCAGTACTTC.

The CDR3 DNA sequence: TGTGCCGTACGGGGTCAGGACAGACTCACCGGGGAGCTGTTTTTT. Protein product: CAVRGQDRLTGELFF. The chain has TRBV6-1 and TRBJ2-2, with D maybe TRBD1 (6 bases). The V gene's germline CDR1 is MNHNS and CDR2 SASEGT. The CDR3 spans 15 residues. Trimming pared 11 bases from V and 4 bases from J, leaving 20 bases between.

This clonotype came up a few times. The chain couples TRBV29-1 to TRBJ2-1, with a weak D call TRBD1 (6 bases). Germline CDR1 is SQVTM and CDR2 is ANQGSEA. The CDR3 contains 13 residues. V shed 7 bases and J shed 3 bases, with 13 bases lying between them. In DNA, the CDR3 is TGCAGCGCGGTCAGGGGCCTCTACAATGAGCAGTTCTTC. Translation gives CSAVRGLYNEQFF.

The chain links TRBV5-5 to TRBJ2-1; 8 nucleotides match TRBD1. The CDR3 sequence is 14 residues long. CDR1 is SGHKS, CDR2 YYEKEE, per germline (reference sequence). V lost 2 bases and J lost 6; bases outside the gene matches: 4. This CDR3 reads CASSLDRGRNEQFF. In DNA form, the CDR3 reads TGTGCCAGCAGCTTAGACAGGGGACGCAATGAGCAGTTCTTC. The full variable domain, with the rest looked up from reference TRBV5-5 and TRBJ2-1, is DAGVTQSPTHLIKTRGQQVTLRCSPISGHKSVSWYQQVLGQGPQFIFQYYEKEERGRGNFPDRFSARQFPNYSSELNVNALLLGDSALYLCASSLDRGRNEQFFGPGTRLTVL.

V and J are TRBV28 and TRBJ2-3, with TRBD2 matching 9 bases. V trimming: 6 bases; J trimming: 2 bases; junction bases outside the gene matches: 15. The CDR3 is made up of 18 amino acids. Germline loops: CDR1 MDHEN, CDR2 SYDVKM. The chain's CDR3 is CASRTGTSKSGYTDTQYF. The CDR3 nucleotides read TGTGCCAGCAGGACCGGGACTAGCAAAAGTGGGTACACAGATACGCAGTATTTT.

Only a few counts were recorded for this clonotype. J is TRBJ2-1 and V is TRBV20-1, with 8 bases identical to TRBD1. With V trimmed by 6 bases and J by 5 bases, 6 bases remained unmatched. Looked up from germline, CDR1 is DFQATT and CDR2 is SNEGSKA (reference sequence). This CDR3 comprises 13 residues. Here the CDR3 DNA reads TGCAGTGCCCGGACAGGGTCGCACAATGAGCAGTTCTTC. Translating it yields CSARTGSHNEQFF.

The chain employs TRBV5-1 and TRBJ1-1, with D tentatively TRBD1 (5 bases). Germline CDR1 is SGHRS and CDR2 is YFSETQ. Trimming pared 4 bases from V and 4 bases from J, leaving 23 bases between. The CDR3 extends over 17 amino acids. The CDR3 spells CASSKSGANPAGTEAFF. In nucleotides, the CDR3 is TGCGCCAGCAGCAAATCCGGGGCGAACCCGGCGGGCACTGAAGCTTTCTTT.

This clonotype turned up a few times. The rearrangement links TRBV10-2 to TRBJ2-5; D possibly corresponds to TRBD1 (6 bases). The CDR3 consists of 14 residues. V was cut by 6 bases and J by 2 bases, with 13 bases left in between. Germline CDR1 reads WSHSY; CDR2 reads SAAADI. CDR3 sequence: CASRPQGWQETQYF. The CDR3 region has the DNA TGCGCCAGCAGACCCCAGGGGTGGCAAGAGACCCAGTACTTC.

This clonotype was detected ten times or more. This chain uses TRBV12-3 or TRBV12-4 with TRBJ2-1; 7 bases are shared with TRBD2. The V gene end was trimmed by 5 bases and the J gene end by 9 bases; junction bases not matched to a gene: 13. This CDR3 contains 15 residues. The CDR3 sequence: CASSPGLGSTGEQFF. The CDR3, as DNA: TGTGCCAGCAGTCCAGGACTAGGAAGTACCGGTGAGCAGTTCTTC.

This clonotype has more than one count but fewer than ten. V is TRBV18 and J is TRBJ2-1; 13 nucleotides line up with TRBD2. Germline CDR1 KGHSH, CDR2 LQKENI. V shed 6 bases and J 9 bases; nucleotides not matched to a gene: 8. The CDR3 totals 15 residues. The CDR3 DNA reads as TGTGCCAGCTCCGTAGGACTAGCGGGAGTAGGTGAGCAGTTCTTC. Encoded protein: CASSVGLAGVGEQFF.

There are a few counts of this clonotype. The chain employs TRBV28 and TRBJ2-1; 14 nucleotides match TRBD2. CDR1 MDHEN and CDR2 SYDVKM come from the germline V gene. This CDR3 spans 16 amino acids. V gave up 4 bases and J gave up 6 bases; unmatched junction bases: 5. This CDR3 is CASSSPGLAGVNEQFF. CDR3 bases: TGTGCCAGCAGTTCTCCGGGACTAGCGGGAGTCAATGAGCAGTTCTTC.

V gene TRBV28 combines with J gene TRBJ1-4; D ambiguous. Germline values: CDR1 MDHEN, CDR2 SYDVKM. The CDR3 is 15 amino acids. The germline V and J ends were trimmed by 5 bases and 0 bases, with 10 bases remaining between them. The CDR3 DNA reads as TGTGCCAGCAGTACCTCCGATGCAACTAATGAAAAACTGTTTTTT. Amino acid sequence: CASSTSDATNEKLFF.

V is TRBV18 and J is TRBJ2-7; 7 positions match TRBD2. Germline trimming cut 4 bases from V and 1 base from J; bases unmatched to any gene: 4. Germline V gene lookup returns CDR1 KGHSH and CDR2 LQKENI. The CDR3 consists of 14 residues. CDR3 nucleotides: TGTGCCAGCTCACGGCGGGAGCTTTCCTACGAGCAGTACTTC. Amino acid sequence: CASSRRELSYEQYF.

This clonotype has only a few counts. V usage is TRBV29-1 and J usage is TRBJ2-6; 8 nucleotides align to TRBD1. Germline V gives CDR1 SQVTM, CDR2 ANQGSEA. J gave up 2 bases and V 6 bases, and 12 bases lay outside the gene matches. The CDR3 is 17 residues long. CDR3 nucleotides: TGCAGCGTGCCAGGACAGGGCGCCAAAACTGGGGCCAACGTCCTGACTTTC. It codes for CSVPGQGAKTGANVLTF.

V usage is TRBV10-3 and J usage is TRBJ2-1, with TRBD1 as a possible D gene (5 bases). Germline V gene data show CDR1 as ENHRY and CDR2 as SYGVKD. Deletions cut 0 bases from V and 3 bases from J, with 18 bases between. CDR3 length: 18 residues. The CDR3 loop reads CAISESALSGRDYNEQFF. CDR3 coding DNA: TGTGCCATCAGTGAGTCCGCGTTGTCAGGGCGAGACTACAATGAGCAGTTCTTC.

This clonotype was seen many times. The chain has TRBV2 and TRBJ2-1; TRBD2 matches at 9 bases. From germline, CDR1 is SNHLY and CDR2 FYNNEI. This CDR3 comprises 16 residues. V dropped 3 bases and J dropped 5; count of bases not matched to a gene: 8. The CDR3: CASSELAGRTNNEQFF. CDR3 DNA: TGTGCCAGCAGTGAGCTAGCGGGGAGAACAAACAATGAGCAGTTCTTC. The full variable domain, in which reference TRBV2 and TRBJ2-1 provide the parts outside the CDR3, is EPEVTQTPSHQVTQMGQEVILRCVPISNHLYFYWYRQILGQKVEFLVSFYNNEISEKSEIFDDQFSVERPDGSNFTLKIRSTKLEDSAMYFCASSELAGRTNNEQFFGPGTRLTVL.

This clonotype was counted between two and nine times. A much larger clone lies one base from this, so it may be a read error. CDR3 protein: CASSKSYEQYF. Here the CDR3 DNA reads TGTGCCAGCAGCAAGTCCTACGAGCAGTACTTC. The genes are TRBV21-1 and TRBJ2-7. TRBV21-1 corresponds to a pseudogene. This CDR3 has 11 residues.

This clonotype was recorded many times. The rearrangement uses TRBV3-1 and TRBJ2-7; D gene unclear. Germline V gene data show CDR1 as LGHDT and CDR2 as YNNKEL (reference sequence). This CDR3 is built from 15 residues. Trimming shortened V by 2 bases and J by 2 bases, and 13 bases separated the two germline ends. The CDR3 reads CASSQTRGNPYEQYV. For the CDR3, the DNA is TGTGCCAGCAGCCAAACTCGAGGAAACCCCTACGAGCAGTACGTC.

This chain connects TRBV25-1 to TRBJ2-1; 14 nucleotides agree with TRBD2. Germline assignment: CDR1 MGHDK and CDR2 SYGVNS. The CDR3 totals 16 residues. After removal of 5 bases from V and 7 bases from J, the junction contained 7 bases not matched to a gene. In DNA form, the CDR3 reads TGTGCCAGCAGTTCACCCGGGACTAGCGGGGGAAATGAGCAGTTCTTC. This gives the protein CASSSPGTSGGNEQFF. The variable domain in full, completed from reference TRBV25-1 and TRBJ2-1, reads EADIYQTPRYLVIGTGKKITLECSQTMGHDKMYWYQQDPGMELHLIHYSYGVNSTEKGDLSSESTVSRIRTEHFPLTLESARPSHTSQYLCASSSPGTSGGNEQFFGPGTRLTVL.

This clonotype was recorded at least ten times. V gene TRBV2 combines with J gene TRBJ2-7; TRBD2 agrees at 13 bases. Germline CDR1 reads SNHLY; CDR2 reads FYNNEI. The CDR3 covers 14 residues. V shed 4 bases, J shed 7 bases, and the junction held 4 bases outside the gene matches. The DNA for the CDR3 is TGTGCCAGCAGTGGGACTAGCGGGAGCTTTGAGCAGTACTTC. Protein sequence: CASSGTSGSFEQYF.

This clonotype appeared many times. The V call is TRBV7-2, the J call TRBJ1-1; D not certain. Germline V gives CDR1 SGHTA, CDR2 FQGNSA. The CDR3 length is 13 residues. Trimming pared 3 bases from V and 1 base from J, leaving 6 bases between. CDR3 loop: CASSFAGNTEAFF. The CDR3 DNA reads TGTGCCAGCAGCTTCGCGGGGAACACTGAAGCTTTCTTT.

This clonotype was seen a few times. The gene calls are TRBV4-2 and TRBJ1-4; 8 nucleotides line up with TRBD1. Trimming cost V 3 bases and J 8 bases; bases outside gene matches: 11. Germline loops: CDR1 LGHNA, CDR2 YNFKEQ. This CDR3 is built from 16 residues. CDR3 in amino acids: CASSQERAGGREKLFF. The CDR3 DNA sequence: TGTGCCAGCAGCCAGGAGAGGGCAGGGGGCAGGGAAAAACTGTTTTTT.

This clonotype was seen a handful of times. The J gene is TRBJ2-7, the V gene TRBV27; the match to TRBD1 covers 8 bases. This CDR3 contains 15 residues. Germline-derived CDR1 and CDR2 are MNHEY and SMNVEV (reference sequence). J was trimmed by 3 bases and V by 7 bases; bases with no gene match: 11. CDR3 DNA sequence: TGTGCCAGCACCAAAGAGGGGACAGGCCTCTACGAGCAGTACTTC. Its translation is CASTKEGTGLYEQYF.